The 20 T cell receptor beta chains below were found in one sample sequenced in a study of CD8 T cells in Susac syndrome. The RNA input was about 0.5 to 1 ug, and it was reverse transcribed with random hexamers. TCRdb reprocessed the immunoSEQ multiplex PCR reads with MiXCR, giving one entry per CDR3 protein. The sample consists of around 120,000 distinct CDR3 sequences, approximately 94% of them appearing once. Specimen: CD4+ T cells from PBMCs. The receptors shown here come from a human donor with multiple sclerosis.

The chain couples TRBV5-6 to TRBJ2-4, with 9 bases lining up with TRBD1. The V gene end was trimmed by 0 bases and the J gene end by 9 bases; junction bases not matched to a gene: 7. Germline values: CDR1 SGHDT, CDR2 YYEEEE. The CDR3 length is 15 residues. The CDR3 DNA follows: TGTGCCAGCAGCTTGGAGGGACAGGGTTTAGGCATTCAGTACTTC. Translation: CASSLEGQGLGIQYF.

CDR3 sequence: CASSPSYDGYGYTF. In DNA, the CDR3 is TGTGCCAGCTCTCCTTCATATGACGGCTATGGCTACACCTTC. The chain recombines TRBV18 with TRBJ1-2; D is unresolved. Germline assignment: CDR1 KGHSH and CDR2 LQKENI. The CDR3 is 14 amino acids. Trimming took 6 bases from V and 4 from J, leaving 15 bases between them. Full variable domain (remainder filled in from reference TRBV18 and TRBJ1-2): NAGVMQNPRHLVRRRGQEARLRCSPMKGHSHVYWYRQLPEEGLKFMVYLQKENIIDESGMPKERFSAEFPKEGPSILRIQQVVRGDSAAYFCASSPSYDGYGYTFGSGTRLTVV.

This clonotype was seen a single time. V gene TRBV20-1 combines with J gene TRBJ2-7; a possible D gene is TRBD1 (6 bases). V dropped 2 bases and J dropped 2 bases, with 10 bases sitting between them. The length of the CDR3 is 13 residues. Germline assignment: CDR1 DFQATT and CDR2 SNEGSKA (reference sequence). The CDR3 bases are TGCAGTGCTAGATTGTCAGGGGCCTACGAGCAGTACTTC. Protein sequence: CSARLSGAYEQYF.

The rearrangement links TRBV5-4 to TRBJ2-5; a weak D match, TRBD1 (7 bases). Trimming cost V 4 bases and J 7 bases, with 17 bases left between them. Germline V lookup: CDR1 SGHNT, CDR2 YYREEE (reference sequence). CDR3 size: 14 residues. CDR3 in DNA: TGTGCCAGCAGCGCTGGACAGGTGCGGGGGACCCAGTACTTC. Its protein is CASSAGQVRGTQYF.

The chain joins TRBV12-3 or TRBV12-4 to TRBJ1-6; D ambiguous. Trimming took 5 bases from V and 6 from J, leaving 11 bases between them. The CDR3 consists of 14 residues. CDR3 region: CASSPRASNSPLHF. In DNA form, the CDR3 reads TGTGCCAGCAGTCCTCGGGCAAGTAATTCACCCCTCCACTTT.

The V call is TRBV29-1, the J call TRBJ1-1; TRBD1 might be the D (6 bases). The CDR3 is 13 amino acids. Germline V gene lookup returns CDR1 SQVTM and CDR2 ANQGSEA. The V gene lost 8 bases and the J gene lost 7 bases, with 20 bases spanning the gap. CDR3 nucleotides: TGCAGCTCGACAGGCGCTGGAGGTATTGAAGCTTTCTTT. It translates to CSSTGAGGIEAFF. The full variable domain, rest sourced from reference TRBV29-1 and TRBJ1-1, is SAVISQKPSRDICQRGTSLTIQCQVDSQVTMMFWYRQQPGQSLTLIATANQGSEATYESGFVIDKFPISRPNLTFSTLTVSNMSPEDSSIYLCSSTGAGGIEAFFGQGTRLTVV.

This sequence joins TRBV4-1 and TRBJ2-6; TRBD1 might be the D (6 bases). Deletions cut 3 bases from V and 2 bases from J, with 8 bases between. The germline gives CDR1 MGHRA, CDR2 YSYEKL. The CDR3 is 15 amino acids. The CDR3, as DNA: TGCGCCAGCAGCCAGACAGGTACTGGGGCCAACGTCCTGACTTTC. It specifies CASSQTGTGANVLTF.

The genes are TRBV4-1 and TRBJ1-6, with 7 bases matching TRBD1. CDR1 MGHRA and CDR2 YSYEKL come from the germline V gene. The CDR3 extends over 19 amino acids. Trimming took 1 base from V and 7 from J; bases not matched to a gene: 16. CDR3 region: CASSQVRGSRNLGNSPLHF. For the CDR3, the DNA is TGCGCCAGCAGCCAAGTCAGGGGGTCCAGAAACTTGGGGAATTCACCCCTCCACTTT.

The chain recombines TRBV5-1 with TRBJ2-3; perhaps TRBD2 as D (6 bases). The CDR3 length is 14 residues. Trimming removed 4 bases at V and 4 bases at J, with 13 bases between. Germline CDR1 is SGHRS and CDR2 is YFSETQ. The CDR3: CASSAGTRSDTQYF. As DNA, the CDR3 is TGCGCCAGCAGCGCGGGAACGCGATCAGATACGCAGTATTTT.

V and J are TRBV9 and TRBJ2-5; 9 nucleotides align to TRBD1. The germline V gene encodes CDR1 SGDLS and CDR2 YYNGEE. This CDR3 has 16 residues. V shed 3 bases and J 0 bases; nucleotides not matched to a gene: 6. The CDR3 here is CASSARTGAYQETQYF. DNA for the CDR3: TGTGCCAGCAGCGCCCGGACAGGGGCGTACCAAGAGACCCAGTACTTC.

The V and J genes are TRBV5-4 and TRBJ2-6, with D uncertain. Deletions cut 2 bases from V and 0 bases from J, with 12 bases between. Germline V gene lookup returns CDR1 SGHNT and CDR2 YYREEE (reference sequence). The CDR3 runs to 17 residues. The CDR3 coding sequence is TGTGCCAGCAGCTTAATGCGCGGAAACTCTGGGGCCAACGTCCTGACTTTC. Translated, it gives CASSLMRGNSGANVLTF.

The chain combines TRBV12-3 or TRBV12-4 with TRBJ2-7; tentative D call: TRBD1 (6 bases). The CDR3 runs to 15 residues. The germline V and J ends were trimmed by 5 bases and 7 bases, with 21 bases remaining between them. The CDR3 sequence is CASSTTPGAGREQYF. Here the CDR3 DNA reads TGTGCCAGCAGTACGACCCCAGGGGCTGGTAGGGAGCAGTACTTC.

This rearrangement joins TRBV7-9 to TRBJ2-1; TRBD1 matches at 7 bases. The CDR3 length is 13 residues. With V trimmed by 4 bases and J by 4 bases, 1 base remained unmatched. Per the germline V gene, CDR1 is SEHNR and CDR2 is FQNEAQ (reference sequence). This CDR3 reads CASSSGQYNEQFF. Written as DNA, the CDR3 is TGTGCCAGCAGCTCGGGACAGTACAATGAGCAGTTCTTC. Variable domain in full (rest from reference TRBV7-9 and TRBJ2-1): DTGVSQNPRHKITKRGQNVTFRCDPISEHNRLYWYRQTLGQGPEFLTYFQNEAQLEKSRLLSDRFSAERPKGSFSTLEIQRTEQGDSAMYLCASSSGQYNEQFFGPGTRLTVL.

The chain uses TRBV25-1 and TRBJ2-7; D gene unclear. The CDR3 is 12 amino acids. Germline V gene data show CDR1 as MGHDK and CDR2 as SYGVNS. Trimming shortened V by 6 bases and J by 3 bases, and 9 bases separated the two germline ends. The CDR3 region is CASSQSNYEQYF. The CDR3 coding sequence is TGTGCCAGCAGCCAGTCAAACTACGAGCAGTACTTC.

This chain uses TRBV7-2 with TRBJ1-2; D gene ambiguous. Trimming removed 3 bases from V and 5 bases from J, with 10 bases in between. CDR1 is SGHTA and CDR2 is FQGNSA in the germline V gene. The length of the CDR3 is 13 residues. The CDR3 DNA follows: TGTGCCAGCAGCTTGGACCCCCTTTATGGCTACACCTTC. It specifies CASSLDPLYGYTF.

This clonotype has only one observation. The chain employs TRBV5-1 and TRBJ2-3; D is possibly TRBD2 (5 bases). Germline V lookup: CDR1 SGHRS, CDR2 YFSETQ. V lost 5 bases, J lost 2 bases, and 12 bases lay in between. CDR3 length: 14 amino acids. The CDR3 protein is CASSTSGSTDTQYF. The CDR3 DNA sequence: TGCGCCAGCAGTACGAGCGGCTCCACAGATACGCAGTATTTT.

This chain uses TRBV6-5 with TRBJ1-2; the D is unclear. V was clipped by 2 bases and J by 8 bases, with 21 bases between them. Germline V gene sequence: CDR1 MNHEY, CDR2 SVGAGI. The CDR3 runs 16 residues. Here the CDR3 reads CASSYASVEGIQGYTF. CDR3 DNA: TGTGCCAGCAGTTACGCTTCTGTGGAGGGCATTCAAGGCTACACCTTC.

V is TRBV6-2 or TRBV6-3 and J is TRBJ2-5; possible D gene TRBD1, 5 bases. Germline V gives CDR1 MNHEY, CDR2 SVGEGT. V lost 5 bases and J 3 bases, leaving 19 bases between the germline ends. The CDR3 is 16 amino acids. CDR3 sequence: CASSLHRVGAEETQYF. CDR3 bases: TGTGCCAGCAGTCTACACCGCGTAGGGGCCGAAGAGACCCAGTACTTC.

This clonotype appeared a few times. The chain combines TRBV11-3 with TRBJ2-2, with a tentative D call TRBD1 (5 bases). This CDR3 region has 16 residues. CDR1 and CDR2 (germline): SGHNT, YENEEA. Trimming took off 6 bases at V and 5 bases at J, with 19 bases between the two ends. Here the CDR3 DNA reads TGTGCCAGCAGTAAAGGCAGGACAACTCGAACCGGGGAGCTGTTTTTT. This sequence encodes CASSKGRTTRTGELFF.

The chain uses TRBV18 and TRBJ1-1; D is possibly TRBD1 (5 bases). The CDR3 is 15 residues long. Germline CDR1 reads KGHSH; CDR2 reads LQKENI. Trimming took off 2 bases at V and 5 bases at J, with 15 bases between the two ends. CDR3 DNA sequence: TGTGCCAGCTCACCAAGCGGGGACCTGGTAACTGAAGCTTTCTTT. It encodes CASSPSGDLVTEAFF. Supplemented by reference TRBV18 and TRBJ1-1, the full variable domain reads NAGVMQNPRHLVRRRGQEARLRCSPMKGHSHVYWYRQLPEEGLKFMVYLQKENIIDESGMPKERFSAEFPKEGPSILRIQQVVRGDSAAYFCASSPSGDLVTEAFFGQGTRLTVV.